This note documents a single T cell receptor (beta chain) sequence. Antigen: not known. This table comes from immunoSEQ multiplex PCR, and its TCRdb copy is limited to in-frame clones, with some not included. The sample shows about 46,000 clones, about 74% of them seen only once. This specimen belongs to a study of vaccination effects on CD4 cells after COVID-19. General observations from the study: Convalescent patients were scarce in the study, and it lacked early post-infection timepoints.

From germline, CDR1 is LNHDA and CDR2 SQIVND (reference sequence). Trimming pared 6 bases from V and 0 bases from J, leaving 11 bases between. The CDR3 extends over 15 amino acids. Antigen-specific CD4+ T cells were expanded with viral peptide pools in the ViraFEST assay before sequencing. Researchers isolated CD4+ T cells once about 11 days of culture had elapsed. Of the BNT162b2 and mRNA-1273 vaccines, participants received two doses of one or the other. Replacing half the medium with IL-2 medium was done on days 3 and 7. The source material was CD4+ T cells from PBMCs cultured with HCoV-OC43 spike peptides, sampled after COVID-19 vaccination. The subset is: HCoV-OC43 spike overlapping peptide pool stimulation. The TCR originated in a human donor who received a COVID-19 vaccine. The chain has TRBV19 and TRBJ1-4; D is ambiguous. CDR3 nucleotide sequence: TGTGCCAGTAGGGAAACACCTACAACTAATGAAAAACTGTTTTTT. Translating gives CASRETPTTNEKLFF.